This is a list of T cell receptor beta chains from one sample in a study of shared clonotypes between healthy human individuals. TCRdb keeps only in-frame clones here, not all; method: immunoSEQ multiplex PCR. The sample shows 900,000 to 1,200,000 clones, around 78% of them seen only once. The sequencing input was memory CD4+ T cells from PBMCs. The source of these receptors is a man between 18 and 29 years old in good health. Some clones in this sample may be carry-over from other donors' samples. The CDR3 runs from the conserved cysteine through the conserved F or W. Each record gives: V gene, clone size, J gene, D gene, CDR3 DNA, CDR3 protein. D genes are given only for firm matches. Expanded clones are given a class, and other clones once, few, many or no size at all.

v_call: TRBV25-1; clone_size: -; j_call: TRBJ1-2; d_call: -; cdr3_nt: TGTGCCAGCAGCCGAGGGGGGAGGGGTGGCTACACCTTC; cdr3_aa: CASSRGGRGGYTF
v_call: TRBV30; clone_size: -; j_call: TRBJ1-5; d_call: -; cdr3_nt: TGTGCCTGGAGTAAGGGTTGGGATCAGCCCCAGCATTTT; cdr3_aa: CAWSKGWDQPQHF
v_call: TRBV7-2; clone_size: -; j_call: TRBJ1-5; d_call: -; cdr3_nt: TGTGCCAGCAGCTCAGGGTGGCAGGGAGACAATCAGCCCCAGCATTTT; cdr3_aa: CASSSGWQGDNQPQHF
v_call: TRBV28; clone_size: -; j_call: TRBJ2-5; d_call: TRBD1; cdr3_nt: TGTGCCAGCAAAAGACAGGGCCAACAGACCCAGTACTTC; cdr3_aa: CASKRQGQQTQYF
v_call: TRBV28; clone_size: few; j_call: TRBJ2-3; d_call: -; cdr3_nt: TGTGCCAGCAGTCTTCAGATCACAGATACGCAGTATTTT; cdr3_aa: CASSLQITDTQYF
v_call: TRBV7-2; clone_size: -; j_call: TRBJ2-7; d_call: -; cdr3_nt: TGTGCCAGCAGCTTATCGGACAGCTACGAGCAGTACTTC; cdr3_aa: CASSLSDSYEQYF
v_call: TRBV2; clone_size: -; j_call: TRBJ2-7; d_call: -; cdr3_nt: TGTGCCAGCAGACTGGACAGCTACTCCTACGAGCAGTACTTC; cdr3_aa: CASRLDSYSYEQYF
v_call: TRBV2; clone_size: -; j_call: TRBJ1-5; d_call: -; cdr3_nt: TGTGCCAGCAGTGGGGGGCTTAACCGCAATCAGCCCCAGCATTTT; cdr3_aa: CASSGGLNRNQPQHF
v_call: TRBV7-2; clone_size: -; j_call: TRBJ2-3; d_call: -; cdr3_nt: TGTGCCAGCAGCTTAGCCGGGAGCGCTACAGATACGCAGTATTTT; cdr3_aa: CASSLAGSATDTQYF
v_call: TRBV6-1; clone_size: -; j_call: TRBJ1-5; d_call: -; cdr3_nt: TGTGCCAGCAGTGAAGCCCATCTTCTACAGCCCCAGCATTTT; cdr3_aa: CASSEAHLLQPQHF
v_call: TRBV29-1; clone_size: -; j_call: TRBJ2-6; d_call: -; cdr3_nt: TGCAGCGTTGAAGACTCTGGGGCCAACGTCCTGACTTTC; cdr3_aa: CSVEDSGANVLTF
v_call: TRBV28; clone_size: -; j_call: TRBJ2-5; d_call: -; cdr3_nt: TGTGCCAGCAGTTTTGCGTCCGGGACCCAGTACTTC; cdr3_aa: CASSFASGTQYF
v_call: TRBV28; clone_size: -; j_call: TRBJ2-1; d_call: TRBD2; cdr3_nt: TGTGCCAGCAGTTTAGGGGGCGATATAGCGGGAACGGATGAGCAGTTCTTC; cdr3_aa: CASSLGGDIAGTDEQFF
v_call: TRBV28; clone_size: many; j_call: TRBJ2-5; d_call: -; cdr3_nt: TGTGCCAGCACCTCCGAGGGGAAGACCCAGTACTTC; cdr3_aa: CASTSEGKTQYF
v_call: TRBV4-2; clone_size: -; j_call: TRBJ1-1; d_call: -; cdr3_nt: TGTGCCAGCAGCCATGCCCTAGGGAGTATGAACACTGAAGCTTTCTTT; cdr3_aa: CASSHALGSMNTEAFF
v_call: TRBV7-9; clone_size: -; j_call: TRBJ2-2; d_call: TRBD2; cdr3_nt: TGTGCCAGCATAAAAGGACTAGCCGACACCGGGGAGCTGTTTTTT; cdr3_aa: CASIKGLADTGELFF
v_call: TRBV30; clone_size: -; j_call: TRBJ2-5; d_call: -; cdr3_nt: TGTGCCTGGAGTGTAACGGGACCCCACTTGAGGACCCAGTACTTC; cdr3_aa: CAWSVTGPHLRTQYF
v_call: TRBV6-1; clone_size: -; j_call: TRBJ1-4; d_call: -; cdr3_nt: TGTGCCAGCAGACGCGACAGATTAAATGAAAAACTGTTTTTT; cdr3_aa: CASRRDRLNEKLFF
v_call: TRBV18; clone_size: -; j_call: TRBJ1-1; d_call: -; cdr3_nt: TGTGCCAGCTCACCAGGGTCTGGACGGATAACACGGACTGAAGCTTTCTTT; cdr3_aa: CASSPGSGRITRTEAFF
v_call: TRBV4-2; clone_size: -; j_call: TRBJ2-1; d_call: TRBD2; cdr3_nt: TGTGCCAGCAGCCCCCGGCGGGAGGGCTACAATGAGCAGTTCTTC; cdr3_aa: CASSPRREGYNEQFF
v_call: TRBV7-9; clone_size: many; j_call: TRBJ2-3; d_call: TRBD2; cdr3_nt: TGTGCCAGCAGCCCCTGGACTAGCGGGAGGGCCACAGATACGCAGTATTTT; cdr3_aa: CASSPWTSGRATDTQYF
v_call: TRBV5-1; clone_size: -; j_call: TRBJ2-2; d_call: TRBD1; cdr3_nt: TGCGCCAGCAGTCCTTGGACAGGGGGGGCCGGGGAGCTGTTTTTT; cdr3_aa: CASSPWTGGAGELFF
v_call: TRBV18; clone_size: few; j_call: TRBJ1-5; d_call: -; cdr3_nt: TGTGCCAGCTCACCCGACAGGATTAATCAGCCCCAGCATTTT; cdr3_aa: CASSPDRINQPQHF
v_call: TRBV10-3; clone_size: -; j_call: TRBJ2-5; d_call: -; cdr3_nt: TGTGCCATCAGTGTCGGGCTTGTCGGAGAGCAAGAGACCCAGTACTTC; cdr3_aa: CAISVGLVGEQETQYF